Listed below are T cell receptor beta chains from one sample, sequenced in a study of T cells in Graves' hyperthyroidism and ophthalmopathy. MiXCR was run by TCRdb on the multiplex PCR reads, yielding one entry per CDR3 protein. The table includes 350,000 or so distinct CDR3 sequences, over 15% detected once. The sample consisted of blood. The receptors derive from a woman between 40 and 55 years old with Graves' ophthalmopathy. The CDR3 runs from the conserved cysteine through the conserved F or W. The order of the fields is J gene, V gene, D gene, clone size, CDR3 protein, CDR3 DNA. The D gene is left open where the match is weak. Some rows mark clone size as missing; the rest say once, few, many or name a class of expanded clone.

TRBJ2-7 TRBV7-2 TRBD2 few CASSLGGGRFDEQYF TGTGCCAGCAGCTTAGGGGGCGGGAGATTCGACGAGCAGTACTTC
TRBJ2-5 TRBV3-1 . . CASSQGAGIQETQYF TGTGCCAGCAGCCAAGGGGCGGGCATCCAAGAGACCCAGTACTTC
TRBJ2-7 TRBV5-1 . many CASSRTTGLGEQYF TGCGCCAGCAGCCGAACGACAGGACTGGGGGAGCAGTACTTC
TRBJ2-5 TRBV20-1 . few CSARDQGRGQETQYF TGCAGTGCTAGAGATCAGGGCAGGGGTCAAGAGACCCAGTACTTC
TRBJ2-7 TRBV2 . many CASSETNVSYEQYF TGTGCCAGCAGTGAAACTAACGTCTCCTACGAGCAGTACTTC
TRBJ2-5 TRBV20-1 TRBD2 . CSARRLAGSVGETQYF TGCAGTGCTAGGAGGCTAGCGGGTTCAGTCGGAGAGACCCAGTACTTC
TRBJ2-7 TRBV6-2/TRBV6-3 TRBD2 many CASRTPGLGVDEQYF TGTGCCAGCAGAACTCCGGGACTAGGGGTCGACGAGCAGTACTTC
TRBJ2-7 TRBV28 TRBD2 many CASSLPSGFYEQYF TGTGCCAGCAGTTTACCTAGCGGGTTCTACGAGCAGTACTTC
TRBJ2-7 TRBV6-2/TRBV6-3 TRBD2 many CASSPSTSGRTGQYF TGTGCCAGCAGTCCGTCGACTAGCGGGCGAACCGGGCAGTACTTC
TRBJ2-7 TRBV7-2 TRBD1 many CASSATGGAYYEQYF TGTGCCAGCAGCGCGACAGGGGGCGCTTACTACGAGCAGTACTTC
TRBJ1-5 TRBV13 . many CASSLFGHNQPQHF TGTGCCAGCAGCTTATTCGGACACAATCAGCCCCAGCATTTT
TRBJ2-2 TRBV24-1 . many CATSDLGGDTGELFF TGTGCCACCAGTGATTTGGGCGGAGACACCGGGGAGCTGTTTTTT
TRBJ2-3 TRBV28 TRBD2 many CASSLFTGGHTQYF TGTGCCAGCAGTCTCTTTACGGGAGGGCATACGCAGTATTTT